The table lists the clone carrying this TCR beta chain with a count of one. No antigen is known for it. This sample is drawn from a study of siplizumab effects on memory and regulatory T cells. Study results and caveats: Greater diversity than memory cells seemed evident in naive T cells, which also appeared to be major alloresponse contributors.

Trimming pared 7 bases from V and 8 bases from J, leaving 17 bases between. The CDR3 covers 13 residues. Germline loops: CDR1 LNHDA, CDR2 SQIVND (reference sequence). Some clones are missing from TCRdb's copy, which holds only in-frame ones; the method was immunoSEQ multiplex PCR. The sample shows about 110,000 clones, 90% to 95% of them seen only once. The sequence came from a human donor in good health. The rearrangement links TRBV19 to TRBJ1-2, with D unresolved. Sequenced sample: CD4+ T cells sorted from blood. CDR3 coding DNA: TGTGCCAGTAACCTAAGGACCGCCGGGGGCTACACCTTC. Translation: CASNLRTAGGYTF.